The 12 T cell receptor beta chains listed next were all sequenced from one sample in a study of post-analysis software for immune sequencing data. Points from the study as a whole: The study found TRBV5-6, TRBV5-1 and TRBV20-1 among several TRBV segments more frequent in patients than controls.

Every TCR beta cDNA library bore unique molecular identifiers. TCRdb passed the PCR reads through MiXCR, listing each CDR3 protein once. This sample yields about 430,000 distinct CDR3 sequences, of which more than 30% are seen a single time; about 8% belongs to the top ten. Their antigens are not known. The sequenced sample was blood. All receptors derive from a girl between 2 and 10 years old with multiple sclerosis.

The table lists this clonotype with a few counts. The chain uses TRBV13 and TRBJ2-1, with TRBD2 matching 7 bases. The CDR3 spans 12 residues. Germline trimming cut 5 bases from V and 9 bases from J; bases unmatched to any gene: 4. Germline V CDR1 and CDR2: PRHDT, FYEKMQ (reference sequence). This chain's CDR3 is CASSQIAGEQFF. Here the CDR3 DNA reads TGTGCCAGCAGCCAAATAGCGGGTGAGCAGTTCTTC.

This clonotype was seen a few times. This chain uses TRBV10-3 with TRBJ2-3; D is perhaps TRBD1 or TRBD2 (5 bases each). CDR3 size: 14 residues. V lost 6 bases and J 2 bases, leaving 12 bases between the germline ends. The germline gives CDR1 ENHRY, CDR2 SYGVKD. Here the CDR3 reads CAISRDPNTDTQYF. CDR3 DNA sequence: TGTGCCATCAGCCGGGACCCCAACACAGATACGCAGTATTTT.

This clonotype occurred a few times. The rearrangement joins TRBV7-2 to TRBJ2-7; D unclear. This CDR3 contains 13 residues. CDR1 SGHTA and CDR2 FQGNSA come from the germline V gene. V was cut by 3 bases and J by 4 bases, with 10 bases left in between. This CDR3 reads CASSFPQPYEQYF. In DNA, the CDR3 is TGTGCCAGCAGCTTTCCGCAGCCTTACGAGCAGTACTTC.

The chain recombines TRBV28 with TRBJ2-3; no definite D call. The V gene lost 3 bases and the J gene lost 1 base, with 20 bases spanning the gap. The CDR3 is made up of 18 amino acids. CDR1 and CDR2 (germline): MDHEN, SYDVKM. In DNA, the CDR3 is TGTGCCAGCAGTTTGCCCGCCTGGAGCCTTATCGGCACAGATACGCAGTATTTT. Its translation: CASSLPAWSLIGTDTQYF.

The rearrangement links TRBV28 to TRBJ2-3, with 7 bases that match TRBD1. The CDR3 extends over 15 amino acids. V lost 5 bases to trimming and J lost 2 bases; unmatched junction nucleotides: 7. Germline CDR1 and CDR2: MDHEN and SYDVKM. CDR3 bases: TGTGCCAGCAGTACGGGACAGACATACACAGATACGCAGTATTTT. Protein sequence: CASSTGQTYTDTQYF.

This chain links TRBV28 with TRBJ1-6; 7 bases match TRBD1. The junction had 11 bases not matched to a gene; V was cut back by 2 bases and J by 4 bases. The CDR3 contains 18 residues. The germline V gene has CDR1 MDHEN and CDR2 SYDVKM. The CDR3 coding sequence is TGTGCCAGCAGTTTACGGGACAGCGTCGCCGTGTATAATTCACCCCTCCACTTT. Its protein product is CASSLRDSVAVYNSPLHF.

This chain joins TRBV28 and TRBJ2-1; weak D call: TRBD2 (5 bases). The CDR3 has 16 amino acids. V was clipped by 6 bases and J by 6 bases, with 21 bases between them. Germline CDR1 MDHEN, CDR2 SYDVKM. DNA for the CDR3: TGTGCCAGCAGGGCGGAATTCCGGACTGCCGGCAATGAGCAGTTCTTC. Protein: CASRAEFRTAGNEQFF.

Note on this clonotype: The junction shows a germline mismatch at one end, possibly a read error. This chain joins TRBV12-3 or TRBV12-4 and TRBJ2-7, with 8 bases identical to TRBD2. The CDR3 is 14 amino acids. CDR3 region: CASSIAGRTYEQYF. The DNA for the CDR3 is TGTGCCAGCAGTATAGCGGGGAGAACCTACGAGCAGTACTTC.

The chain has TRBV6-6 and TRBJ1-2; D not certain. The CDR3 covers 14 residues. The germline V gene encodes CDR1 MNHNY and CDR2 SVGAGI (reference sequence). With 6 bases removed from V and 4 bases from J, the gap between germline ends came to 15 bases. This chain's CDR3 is CASRPTWELYGYTF. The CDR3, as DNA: TGTGCCAGCAGGCCTACATGGGAACTCTATGGCTACACCTTC.

The CDR3 region has the DNA TGTGCCAGCAGCCCCCGGGGACAGGGGGCGACTGAAGCTTTCTTT. This gives the protein CASSPRGQGATEAFF. V usage is TRBV11-2 and J usage is TRBJ1-1; 12 bases line up with TRBD1. This CDR3 is built from 15 residues. The V gene's germline CDR1 is SGHAT and CDR2 FQNNGV. V shed 5 bases, J shed 5 bases, and the junction held 6 bases outside the gene matches.

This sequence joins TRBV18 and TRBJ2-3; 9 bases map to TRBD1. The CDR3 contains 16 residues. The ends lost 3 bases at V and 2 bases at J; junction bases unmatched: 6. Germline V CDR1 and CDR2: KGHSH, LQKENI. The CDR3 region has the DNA TGTGCCAGCTCACCGATACAGGGGGCCCTCACAGATACGCAGTATTTT. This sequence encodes CASSPIQGALTDTQYF.

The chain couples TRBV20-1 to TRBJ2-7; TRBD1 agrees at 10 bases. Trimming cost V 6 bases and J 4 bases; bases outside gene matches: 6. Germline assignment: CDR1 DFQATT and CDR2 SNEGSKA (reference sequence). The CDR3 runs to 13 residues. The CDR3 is CSAEGQGMYEQYF. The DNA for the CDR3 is TGCAGTGCCGAGGGACAGGGGATGTACGAGCAGTACTTC.